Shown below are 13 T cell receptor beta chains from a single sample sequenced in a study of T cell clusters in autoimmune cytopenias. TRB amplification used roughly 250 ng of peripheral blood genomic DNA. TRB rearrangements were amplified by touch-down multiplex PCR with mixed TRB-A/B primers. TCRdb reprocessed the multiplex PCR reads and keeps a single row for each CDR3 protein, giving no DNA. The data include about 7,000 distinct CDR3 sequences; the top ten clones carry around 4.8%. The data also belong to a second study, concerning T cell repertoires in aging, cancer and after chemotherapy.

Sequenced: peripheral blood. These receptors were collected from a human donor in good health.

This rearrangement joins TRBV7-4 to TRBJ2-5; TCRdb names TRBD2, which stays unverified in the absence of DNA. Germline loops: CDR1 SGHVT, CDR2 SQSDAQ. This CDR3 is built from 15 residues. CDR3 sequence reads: CASSLVAGTQETQYF.

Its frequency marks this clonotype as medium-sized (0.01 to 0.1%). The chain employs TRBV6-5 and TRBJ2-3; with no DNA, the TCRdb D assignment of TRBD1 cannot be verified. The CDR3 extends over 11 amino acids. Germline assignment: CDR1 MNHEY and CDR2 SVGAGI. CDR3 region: CASRDSLTQYF.

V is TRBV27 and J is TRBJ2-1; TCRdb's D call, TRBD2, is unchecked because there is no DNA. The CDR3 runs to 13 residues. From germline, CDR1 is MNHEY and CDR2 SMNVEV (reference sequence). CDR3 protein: CASSEDFYNEQFF.

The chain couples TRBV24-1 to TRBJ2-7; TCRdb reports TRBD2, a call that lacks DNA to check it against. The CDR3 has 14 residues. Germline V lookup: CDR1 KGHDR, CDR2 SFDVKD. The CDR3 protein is CATSPGGPFYEQYF.

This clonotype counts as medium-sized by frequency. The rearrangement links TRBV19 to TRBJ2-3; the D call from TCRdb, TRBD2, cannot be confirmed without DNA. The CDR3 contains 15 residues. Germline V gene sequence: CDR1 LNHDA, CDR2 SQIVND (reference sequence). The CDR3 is CASSPLVLAATAQYF.

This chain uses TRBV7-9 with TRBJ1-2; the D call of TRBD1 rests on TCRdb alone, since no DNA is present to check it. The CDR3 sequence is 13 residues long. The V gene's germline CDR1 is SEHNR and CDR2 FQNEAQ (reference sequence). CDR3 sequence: CASTLSGGGGYTF.

This CDR3 is CASRSKTGDRGNYGYTF. This chain joins TRBV6-5 and TRBJ1-2; TCRdb's assignment of TRBD1 cannot be checked, as there is no DNA. CDR3 length: 17 amino acids. CDR1 MNHEY and CDR2 SVGAGI come from the germline V gene.

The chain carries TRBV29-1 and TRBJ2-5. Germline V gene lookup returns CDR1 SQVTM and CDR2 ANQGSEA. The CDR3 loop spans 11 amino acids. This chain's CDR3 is CSAGTKETQYF.

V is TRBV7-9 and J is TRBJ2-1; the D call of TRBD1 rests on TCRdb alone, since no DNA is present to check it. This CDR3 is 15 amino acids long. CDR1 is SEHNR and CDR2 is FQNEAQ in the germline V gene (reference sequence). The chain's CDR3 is CASSWGAPGFWEQFF.

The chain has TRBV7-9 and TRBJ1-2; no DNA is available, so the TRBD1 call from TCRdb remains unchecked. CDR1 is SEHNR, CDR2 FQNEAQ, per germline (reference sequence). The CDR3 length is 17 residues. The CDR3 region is CASSLEMSRAPNYGYTF. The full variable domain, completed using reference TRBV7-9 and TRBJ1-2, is DTGVSQNPRHKITKRGQNVTFRCDPISEHNRLYWYRQTLGQGPEFLTYFQNEAQLEKSRLLSDRFSAERPKGSFSTLEIQRTEQGDSAMYLCASSLEMSRAPNYGYTFGSGTRLTVV.

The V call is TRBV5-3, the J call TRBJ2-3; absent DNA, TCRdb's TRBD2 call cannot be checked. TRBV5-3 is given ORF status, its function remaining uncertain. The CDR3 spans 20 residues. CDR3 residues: CARSPLGLAGLYYTTDTQYF.

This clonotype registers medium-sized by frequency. CDR3 in amino acids: CASSRTGGVYGYTF. The rearrangement links TRBV6-5 to TRBJ1-2; lacking DNA, the TRBD1 call made by TCRdb goes unchecked. The CDR3 has 14 residues. Germline loops: CDR1 MNHEY, CDR2 SVGAGI.

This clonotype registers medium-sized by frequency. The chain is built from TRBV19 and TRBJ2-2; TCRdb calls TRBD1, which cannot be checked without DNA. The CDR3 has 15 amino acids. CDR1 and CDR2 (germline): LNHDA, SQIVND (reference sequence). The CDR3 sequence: CASRPGSLSTGELFF. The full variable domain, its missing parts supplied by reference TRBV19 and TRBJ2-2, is DGGITQSPKYLFRKEGQNVTLSCEQNLNHDAMYWYRQDPGQGLRLIYYSQIVNDFQKGDIAEGYSVSREKKESFPLTVTSAQKNPTAFYLCASRPGSLSTGELFFGEGSRLTVL.